This TCR beta chain stems from a study of T cells in localized non-small cell lung cancer. General study results and limits: Sequencing was limited to one tumor region, leaving the possibility of heterogeneity open. The study found T cell clonality highest in uninvolved adjacent lung, above tumor.

Produced via immunoSEQ multiplex PCR; TCRdb's table is partial and in-frame only. This table has about 39,000 clones, around 79% appearing once. The CDR3 consists of 17 residues. V lost 6 bases, J lost 7 bases, and 17 bases stayed unmatched. Germline V gene sequence: CDR1 MNHGY, CDR2 SVAAGI. On this clone: Its antigen is unidentified.

J is TRBJ2-1 and V is TRBV6-9; 8 nucleotides agree with TRBD2. The sequences come from PBMCs, collected before any cancer treatment. The TCR sequence derives from a woman aged 40-75 years with stage II squamous cell lung carcinoma. The DNA of the CDR3 is TGTGCCAGCAGCCCCTTTGGAGTAGCGGGGACGTTTAATGAGCAGTTCTTC. It codes for CASSPFGVAGTFNEQFF.